This T cell receptor (beta chain) appears in the sequencing data of a study of tumor-infiltrating lymphocytes in primary liver carcinoma (dated by TCRdb to 2015 to 2018). Some background on the complete study: Of the five patients, three men and two women aged 30 to 69 years, four had hepatocellular carcinoma and one had combined HCC and intrahepatic cholangiocarcinoma. Tumors of the five patients were stage T1-T3 N0M0 with maximum diameters of roughly 4 to 10 cm. Each sample produced roughly 3.65 to 7.13 million productive TCRbeta reads, and read depth showed no significant difference between tissue types. For each liver tumor, the study sampled five regions along with adjacent normal tissue and blood, and applied TCRbeta repertoire sequencing, expression microarrays and whole-exome sequencing. A total of 35 or so specimens from 5 patients went through TCRbeta repertoire sequencing, namely 25 tumor regions, 5 adjacent noncancerous liver tissues and 5 peripheral blood samples. Agilent mRNA microarray profiling was performed on the 25 tumor region samples to relate TCRbeta repertoire diversity to the local molecular phenotype. Reproducibility between technical replicate repertoires was high, with correlation coefficients above 0.95 and mean shared-clone rates roughly 0.87. The research as a whole found: Because the samples were bulk and unsorted, CD4+ and CD8+ T cell repertoires could not be compared. Because only the TCR beta chain was sequenced and unpaired alpha chains were not captured, true repertoire diversity is likely underestimated. The top 250 clones made up a significantly larger repertoire fraction in tumors than in blood (p = 0.039). Repertoire overlap was found to be higher between tumor regions (mean roughly 36%) than between tumor-adjacent (approximately 17%) or tumor-blood (approximately 15%) pairs, consistent with antigen-driven expansion. Just about 7.5-25% of top clones turned up in all five regions of a tumor, which suggests spatial heterogeneity among tumor-infiltrating T cells. With just a handful of patients in the study, the authors point out that the findings should be validated in a larger study.

Notes on this clonotype: The antigen it binds to is not known. One end of the junction varies from germline; a read error may be responsible.

TCRbeta-specific cDNA was reverse-transcribed from approximately 500 ng total RNA using a constant-region primer and ProtoScript II reverse transcriptase. Three nested multiplex PCR rounds, following a slightly modified ARM-PCR procedure, were used to build the TCRbeta libraries. Sample barcodes and Illumina adapters were added in a final 25-cycle PCR using Deep VentR polymerase. Before sequencing, amplicons of 200-500 bp were gel-purified using a QIAquick gel extraction kit. An Illumina HiSeq 2500 was used to sequence the TCRbeta amplicons with 250-bp paired-end reads. The authors' analysis ran thus. Reads were quality-trimmed with Trimmomatic v0.33, and paired reads were merged with FLASH v1.2.11 to recover full CDR3 sequences. V, D and J germline segments were assigned to the rearranged TCRbeta sequences using MiGEC v1.2.1b. Clonotype statistics, along with Shannon-Wiener diversity indices, were calculated using VDJtools v1.0.0. Except for diversity analysis, only each sample's 250 most abundant clonotypes were used in subsequent analyses to reduce sampling bias. Using fastp trimming at Q25 and MiXCR clonotype assembly, TCRdb reanalyzed the public sequencing data and kept in-frame beta chains. Records with the same CDR3 protein are collapsed into one entry carrying the most frequent genes and DNA. The V and J calls here are based on TCRdb, not the publication. This sample gives roughly 100,000 distinct CDR3 sequences in total; around 66% of them show up just once. The ten largest clones add up to around 12% of the sample.

Without any cell sorting, total RNA and DNA were co-extracted from about 20-30 mg of bulk tissue using the AllPrep DNA/RNA mini kit. Surgical resection was performed in China between 2015 and March 2016 on about 5 patients with histopathologically diagnosed primary liver carcinoma. Chronic HBV infection was present in the patients, and the patients were treatment-naive at sampling. Each tumor was sampled at five spatially separated regions: the tumor centre plus the superior, inferior, left-lateral and right-lateral poles. More than 90% viable tumor cells were found by histology in every tumor sample. Fresh tumor and adjacent tissue pieces were bisected, with one half stored in RNAlater at -80 degrees C and the other half sent for histology. This TCR was recovered from a woman aged 55-69 years with primary liver carcinoma and hepatitis B virus infection. The sequencing sample was made of liver tumor tissue from sampling region 2. In the paper's terms, the cell subset or site label means: tumor region T2, inferior pole.

The sequenced DNA: TGTGCCAGCAGTAACTGGGCCTACGAGCGGTACTTC. The resulting protein is CASSNWAYERYF. In this chain, TRBV2 is recombined with TRBJ2-7, with the D gene not confidently named. The CDR3 starts with the cysteine, ends with the phenylalanine, and has 12 residues. The only DNA kept is the CDR3, 36 bases in frame from the first base. CDR1 SNHLY and CDR2 FYNNEI are derived from the germline V gene.